Below are 24 T cell receptor beta chains sequenced from a single sample in a study of T cell repertoires in cytomegalovirus infection. TCRdb reanalysed the reads using MiXCR and keeps one entry per CDR3 protein. This sample has 150,000 to 200,000 distinct CDR3 sequences, with approximately 15% found just once. Sequencing was done on a sample of PBMCs. These receptors were collected from a human donor in good health (CMV status not recorded). Some clones in this sample may be carry-over from other donors' samples.

This rearrangement joins TRBV20-1 to TRBJ2-5; 8 bases agree with TRBD2. The germline gives CDR1 DFQATT, CDR2 SNEGSKA (reference sequence). The CDR3 has 14 amino acids. V was clipped by 6 bases and J by 5 bases; unmatched bases: 11. CDR3 in amino acids: CSARVAGLVETQYF. The CDR3 DNA reads as TGCAGTGCCCGAGTAGCGGGGCTCGTTGAGACCCAGTACTTC.

This clonotype was seen more than once but under ten times. The genes are TRBV4-1 and TRBJ2-5; D might be TRBD1 (5 bases). The CDR3 consists of 13 residues. V lost 6 bases and J 4 bases, leaving 12 bases between the germline ends. Per germline, CDR1 MGHRA and CDR2 YSYEKL. CDR3 sequence: CASRGHSLETQYF. The DNA for the CDR3 is TGCGCCAGCAGGGGGCATAGTTTAGAGACCCAGTACTTC.

This clonotype showed up many times. The rearrangement links TRBV11-2 to TRBJ2-3; no firm D call. Trimming pared 5 bases from V and 3 bases from J, leaving 6 bases between. Germline CDR1 is SGHAT and CDR2 is FQNNGV. This CDR3 region has 12 residues. The CDR3 DNA is TGTGCCAGCAGCCGGCGTACAGATACGCAGTATTTT. This translates into CASSRRTDTQYF.

The chain links TRBV28 to TRBJ2-7, with 11 bases identical to TRBD2. V lost 5 bases, J lost 2 bases, and 8 bases stayed unmatched. This CDR3 region has 16 residues. Germline loops: CDR1 MDHEN, CDR2 SYDVKM. The CDR3 region is CASSPPGLADPYEQYF. The CDR3 coding sequence is TGTGCCAGCAGTCCACCGGGACTAGCGGACCCCTACGAGCAGTACTTC. Complete variable domain (other parts from reference TRBV28 and TRBJ2-7): DVKVTQSSRYLVKRTGEKVFLECVQDMDHENMFWYRQDPGLGLRLIYFSYDVKMKEKGDIPEGYSVSREKKERFSLILESASTNQTSMYLCASSPPGLADPYEQYFGPGTRLTVT.

Only a few counts were recorded for this clonotype. This chain uses TRBV29-1 with TRBJ2-2, with 9 bases fitting TRBD1. In germline, CDR1 is SQVTM, CDR2 ANQGSEA. V lost 7 bases, J lost 1 base, and 13 bases stayed unmatched. The CDR3 covers 17 residues. Here the CDR3 DNA reads TGCAGCGGGAAGGGACAGGGTACGGGATGGAACACCGGGGAGCTGTTTTTT. Translation gives CSGKGQGTGWNTGELFF.

This chain links TRBV7-9 with TRBJ2-1; 7 nucleotides agree with TRBD1. CDR1 SEHNR and CDR2 FQNEAQ come from the germline V gene (reference sequence). The V and J ends lost 5 bases and 3 bases, in that order; junction bases with no gene match: 7. The CDR3 is 15 amino acids. This CDR3 reads CASSSDRVIYNEQFF. The CDR3 DNA is TGTGCCAGCAGCAGCGACAGGGTTATCTACAATGAGCAGTTCTTC.

This clonotype was detected only a few times. The V gene is TRBV2, the J gene TRBJ2-2; D is perhaps TRBD2 (6 bases). From germline, CDR1 is SNHLY and CDR2 FYNNEI. CDR3 length: 15 amino acids. Trimming cost V 5 bases and J 5 bases, with 15 bases left between them. CDR3 sequence reads: CASSLSEGDTGELFF. In nucleotides, the CDR3 is TGTGCCAGCAGTCTGTCGGAGGGAGATACCGGGGAGCTGTTTTTT.

This clonotype occurred a few times. The V and J genes are TRBV7-9 and TRBJ2-7; D remains ambiguous. CDR1 and CDR2 (germline): SEHNR, FQNEAQ (reference sequence). Deletions cut 1 base from V and 3 bases from J, with 13 bases between. This CDR3 comprises 15 residues. CDR3 bases: TGTGCCAGCAGCTTAGAGAGCGACTGGAGCTACGAGCAGTACTTC. Encoded protein: CASSLESDWSYEQYF.

The CDR3 DNA follows: TGCGCCAGCAGCTTGGACCCAGGGGGGTCCCCCTACGAGCAGTACTTC. It encodes CASSLDPGGSPYEQYF. The chain employs TRBV5-1 and TRBJ2-7, with D tentatively TRBD1 (7 bases). The germline CDR1 and CDR2 sequences are SGHRS and YFSETQ. V lost 0 bases and J 2 bases, leaving 15 bases between the germline ends. The CDR3 is 16 amino acids.

The rearrangement joins TRBV4-1 to TRBJ1-1; the match to TRBD1 covers 7 bases. This CDR3 is 16 amino acids long. The V gene's germline CDR1 is MGHRA and CDR2 YSYEKL. V lost 2 bases and J lost 0; bases outside the gene matches: 6. The CDR3 sequence is CASSQPETGMNTEAFF. CDR3 sequence (DNA): TGCGCCAGCAGCCAACCAGAGACAGGGATGAACACTGAAGCTTTCTTT.

V and J are TRBV12-3 or TRBV12-4 and TRBJ2-2, with 9 positions matching TRBD1. V dropped 5 bases and J dropped 4; count of bases not matched to a gene: 8. There are 16 residues in the CDR3. CDR3 protein: CASSGTGGRGTGELFF. The DNA of the CDR3 is TGTGCCAGCAGTGGCACAGGGGGCCGTGGCACCGGGGAGCTGTTTTTT.

This clonotype was seen a few times. This rearrangement joins TRBV6-1 to TRBJ2-1, with 10 bases fitting TRBD1. There are 17 residues in the CDR3. V lost 5 bases, J lost 0 bases, and 7 bases stayed unmatched. Germline V CDR1 and CDR2: MNHNS, SASEGT. Written as DNA, the CDR3 is TGTGCCAGCAGTTTCCGGACAGGGGGTATCTCCTACAATGAGCAGTTCTTC. Translation: CASSFRTGGISYNEQFF.

This chain joins TRBV19 and TRBJ2-7; TRBD1 matches at 11 bases. Unmatched junction bases numbered 10, after V lost 5 bases and J lost 4 bases. CDR3 length equals 16 residues. CDR1 LNHDA and CDR2 SQIVND come from the germline V gene (reference sequence). The CDR3 loop is CASSLRPGQGVYEQYF. CDR3 DNA sequence: TGTGCCAGTAGTCTCCGGCCGGGACAGGGGGTTTACGAGCAGTACTTC.

The rearrangement links TRBV5-1 to TRBJ1-1; D not certain. V was pared by 4 bases and J by 0 bases, with 10 bases between. Looked up from germline, CDR1 is SGHRS and CDR2 is YFSETQ. This CDR3 contains 14 residues. The CDR3 loop reads CASSTGYMNTEAFF. The CDR3 nucleotides are TGCGCCAGCAGCACGGGATACATGAACACTGAAGCTTTCTTT. The full variable domain, completed using reference TRBV5-1 and TRBJ1-1, is KAGVTQTPRYLIKTRGQQVTLSCSPISGHRSVSWYQQTPGQGLQFLFEYFSETQRNKGNFPGRFSGRQFSNSRSEMNVSTLELGDSALYLCASSTGYMNTEAFFGQGTRLTVV.

In this sample, this clonotype turned up a few times. The chain combines TRBV12-3 or TRBV12-4 with TRBJ2-7; TRBD1 agrees at 9 bases. The CDR3 is 15 residues long. J lost 5 bases, V lost 5 bases, and 10 bases had no gene match. The CDR3: CASSPPGQGKDEQYF. The CDR3, as DNA: TGTGCCAGCAGTCCGCCCGGACAGGGGAAAGACGAGCAGTACTTC.

This clonotype was recorded many times. J is TRBJ1-1 and V is TRBV12-3 or TRBV12-4; D is perhaps TRBD1 (5 bases). There are 16 residues in the CDR3. V was shortened by 3 bases and J by 3 bases, with 17 bases between the two germline ends. Written as DNA, the CDR3 is TGTGCCAGCAGTTTTTGGGACTCCGAAGGGGACACTGAAGCTTTCTTT. Protein: CASSFWDSEGDTEAFF.

This clonotype was seen many times. The chain uses TRBV6-1 and TRBJ2-7; the D is unclear. Germline V gene lookup returns CDR1 MNHNS and CDR2 SASEGT. Trimming took off 6 bases at V and 2 bases at J, with 14 bases between the two ends. This CDR3 comprises 14 residues. The CDR3 here is CASSSLVPPYEQYF. CDR3 in DNA: TGTGCCAGCAGCTCACTCGTTCCCCCCTACGAGCAGTACTTC.

This clonotype was seen ten or more times. This chain links TRBV7-2 with TRBJ2-7; 9 nucleotides agree with TRBD1. The length of the CDR3 is 13 residues. With 3 bases clipped from V and 3 bases from J, the junction kept 0 bases outside the gene matches. CDR1 and CDR2 (germline): SGHTA, FQGNSA. CDR3 bases: TGTGCCAGCAGCTTGGACAGGGGCTACGAGCAGTACTTC. It codes for CASSLDRGYEQYF.

The chain combines TRBV14 with TRBJ2-1, with 8 bases lining up with TRBD2. The J segment lost 7 bases and the V segment lost 5 bases, leaving 7 bases of the junction unmatched. Germline CDR1 and CDR2: SGHDN and FVKESK. The CDR3 is 14 residues long. CDR3 amino acids: CASSYRLARNEQFF. The CDR3 DNA reads TGTGCCAGCAGCTACCGACTAGCGAGGAATGAGCAGTTCTTC.

In this sample, this clonotype turned up a few times. The rearrangement joins TRBV2 to TRBJ2-7; a weak D match, TRBD2 (7 bases). The ends were cut back, 7 bases at V and 3 bases at J, with 19 bases in the middle. This CDR3 has 15 amino acids. Per germline, CDR1 SNHLY and CDR2 FYNNEI. The DNA for the CDR3 is TGTGCCAGCACCAAAGGGGGGGGCCTAATCTACGAGCAGTACTTC. This gives the protein CASTKGGGLIYEQYF.

This clonotype was found many times. The genes are TRBV7-3 and TRBJ2-2; D remains ambiguous. V was trimmed by 1 base and J by 1 base, leaving 4 bases between them. The germline V gene encodes CDR1 SGHTA and CDR2 FQGTGA. This CDR3 contains 14 residues. CDR3 amino acids: CASSLIRNTGELFF. The CDR3 nucleotides read TGTGCCAGCAGCTTAATTCGGAACACCGGGGAGCTGTTTTTT.

This clonotype was picked up many times. The V gene is TRBV6-1, the J gene TRBJ1-1, with D possibly TRBD1 on 6 matching bases. Per the germline V gene, CDR1 is MNHNS and CDR2 is SASEGT. The CDR3 totals 16 residues. Trimming removed 5 bases at V and 0 bases at J, with 16 bases between. The CDR3 coding sequence is TGTGCCAGCAGTCCGGACAGCTCGGGGATGAACACTGAAGCTTTCTTT. Translation gives CASSPDSSGMNTEAFF.

This clonotype was counted ten times or more. The chain employs TRBV19 and TRBJ2-1; D possibly corresponds to TRBD2 (5 bases). The V and J ends lost 7 bases and 4 bases respectively, with 17 bases between them. The CDR3 is 15 amino acids. Germline V gene lookup returns CDR1 LNHDA and CDR2 SQIVND (reference sequence). CDR3 residues: CASTREGRKYNEQFF. The CDR3 nucleotides are TGTGCCAGTACCCGCGAGGGCCGTAAGTACAATGAGCAGTTCTTC.

This clonotype was detected only once. At one end, the junction sequence differs from germline, possibly due to a read error. The J gene is TRBJ2-7, the V gene TRBV3-1; TRBD2 agrees at 12 bases. CDR3 length: 17 amino acids. CDR1 is LGHDT and CDR2 is YNNKEL in the germline V gene (reference sequence). This CDR3 reads CASSLSTSGRYSYEQNF. The CDR3 nucleotides read TGTGCCAGCAGCCTCAGTACTAGCGGGAGGTACTCCTACGAGCAGAACTTC.